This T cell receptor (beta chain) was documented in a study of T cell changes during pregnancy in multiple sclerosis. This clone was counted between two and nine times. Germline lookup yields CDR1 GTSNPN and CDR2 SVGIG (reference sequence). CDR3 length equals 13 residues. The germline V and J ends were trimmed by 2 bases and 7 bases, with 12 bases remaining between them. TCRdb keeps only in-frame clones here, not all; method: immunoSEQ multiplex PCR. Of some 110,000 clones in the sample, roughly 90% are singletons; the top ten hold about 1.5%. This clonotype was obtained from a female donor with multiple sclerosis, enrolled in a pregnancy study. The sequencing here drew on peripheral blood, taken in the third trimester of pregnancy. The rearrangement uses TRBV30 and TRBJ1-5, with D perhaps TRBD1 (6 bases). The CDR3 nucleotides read TGTGCCTGGAGTCCGTCAGGGGACCAGCCCCAGCATTTT. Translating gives CAWSPSGDQPQHF.